Shown below are 5 T cell receptor beta chains from a single sample sequenced in a study of cytomegalovirus exposure and HLA in healthy donors. Vbeta (60) and Jbeta (13) primers were used in the PCR. Clones were sequenced by immunoSEQ multiplex PCR, and TCRdb holds only the in-frame ones, with some missing. The repertoire holds fewer than 250,000 clones, with more than 65% as singletons. The sample consisted of PBMCs. The receptor set was obtained from a woman in her twenties or thirties in good health and CMV-seropositive.

CDR3 loop: CASSRGGTGGQPQHF. The CDR3, as DNA: TGTGCCAGCAGCCGTGGTGGGACAGGGGGCCAGCCCCAGCATTTT. V is TRBV28 and J is TRBJ1-5; TRBD1 aligns across 12 bases. J was trimmed by 7 bases and V by 6 bases; bases with no gene match: 7. This CDR3 region has 15 residues. CDR1 is MDHEN, CDR2 SYDVKM, per germline.

Of note for this clone: Other DNA variants within this sample encode the same CDR3. V usage is TRBV11-3 and J usage is TRBJ1-1; maybe TRBD1 (5 bases). Trimming pared 0 bases from V and 1 base from J, leaving 15 bases between. Germline V gene data show CDR1 as SGHNT and CDR2 as YENEEA. The CDR3 contains 17 residues. CDR3 in amino acids: CASSLERQPEGNTEAFF. The CDR3 DNA sequence: TGTGCCAGCAGCTTAGAAAGACAGCCGGAAGGGAACACTGAAGCTTTCTTT.

The gene calls are TRBV2 and TRBJ1-2, with a possible D match to TRBD1 (6 bases). The CDR3 has 12 residues. Germline loops: CDR1 SNHLY, CDR2 FYNNEI. V shed 11 bases and J shed 8 bases, with 18 bases lying between them. The CDR3, as DNA: TGTGCCGATGTCGGGGGGCGGGAGGGCTACACCTTC. Its translation: CADVGGREGYTF.

The CDR3 coding sequence is TGTGCCAGCAGTTTCGACAGCTACGAGCAGTACTTC. Protein sequence: CASSFDSYEQYF. The V call is TRBV27, the J call TRBJ2-7; D perhaps matches TRBD1 (5 bases). Germline CDR1 and CDR2: MNHEY and SMNVEV (reference sequence). V was trimmed by 3 bases and J by 3 bases, leaving 6 bases between them. The CDR3 totals 12 residues.

CDR3 bases: TGTGCCAGCAGATTCCTGACAGGGAACACTGAAGCTTTCTTT. Translating gives CASRFLTGNTEAFF. This chain uses TRBV11-2 with TRBJ1-1, with D perhaps matching TRBD1 (6 bases). V was shortened by 6 bases and J by 1 base, with 12 bases between the two germline ends. The CDR3 is 14 amino acids. CDR1 is SGHAT and CDR2 is FQNNGV in the germline V gene.